This T cell receptor beta chain was found in a study of OX40 agonist ivuxolimab in advanced cancers. Turning to the study itself: People who had prior anti-PD-1, anti-PD-L1 or anti-CTLA-4 therapy could take part, and less than 50% had some.

A note on this clone: The antigen remains undetermined. A junction end diverges from the germline sequence, so it may reflect a read error. Distinct nucleotide sequences in the sample also encode this CDR3.

Produced via immunoSEQ multiplex PCR; TCRdb's table is partial and in-frame only. The repertoire consists of tens of thousands of clones, with about 80% occurring once and the leading ten covering around 2%. CDR3 length: 13 residues. The germline CDR1 and CDR2 sequences are SSHAT and FNYEAQ (reference sequence). Study findings and constraints: Dose levels from 0.1 to 3.0 mg/kg saw CD4+ and CD8+ blood T cells expand clonally by week 6. Specificity for antigen went undetermined in the expanded peripheral T cells. Expanded clones belonging to CD8+ T cells outnumbered, on average, those of CD4+.

Specimen: CD4+ or CD8+ T cells sorted from blood, collected in a trial of the OX40 agonist ivuxolimab. The genes are TRBV7-7 and TRBJ2-5; no reliable D call. The clonotype originates from an adult with an advanced solid tumor such as melanoma, head and neck, liver or kidney cancer. Written as DNA, the CDR3 is TGTGCTAGCAGCTTAGGCGTGGCTGAGACCCAGTACTTC. Protein product: CASSLGVAETQYF. Full variable domain (missing parts from reference TRBV7-7 and TRBJ2-5): GAGVSQSPRYKVTKRGQDVTLRCDPISSHATLYWYQQALGQGPEFLTYFNYEAQPDKSGLPSDRFSAERPEGSISTLTIQRTEQRDSAMYRCASSLGVAETQYFGPGTRLLVL.